These T cell receptor beta chains were read from a single sample in a study of response to subunit inactivated influenza vaccine. TCRdb reprocessed the RT-PCR reads via MiXCR and lists one record per CDR3 protein. The sample yields more than 500,000 distinct CDR3 sequences, approximately 10% seen once. In addition, the sample was reused for a study of T cells expressing NK-cell markers.

Sequencing used PBMCs from blood, obtained on the day of vaccination. The source is a man aged 50-60 years who received an inactivated influenza vaccine. CDR3s include the opening cysteine and the closing phenylalanine or tryptophan.

V | CDR3
TRBV9 | CASSPPSYGYTF
TRBV10-3 | CAISSGPMTEDTQYF
TRBV20-1 | CSASFRGISYEQYF
TRBV6-6 | CASTPGGELFF
TRBV10-3 | CAIGATSYEQYF
TRBV7-2 | CASSRTSYNEQFF
TRBV11-2 | CASSLEARNTDTQYF
TRBV3-1 | CASSQGTQETQYF
TRBV30 | CAWSVIRGLLNTEAFF
TRBV12-3/TRBV12-4 | CASRTARLAGVGDTQYF
TRBV12-3/TRBV12-4 | CASSPGWQLSYNEQFF
TRBV9 | CASSADFSSEQYF
TRBV15 | CATSRGTGPYEQYF
TRBV7-9 | CATPGEGPPRYYGYTF
TRBV20-1 | CSALRRVRGLSYEQYF
TRBV20-1 | CSARDHRQGLDTQYF
TRBV27 | CASSLRPVGGYEQYF
TRBV6-6 | CASRDRGPDTQYF
TRBV20-1 | CSASASTYNEQFF
TRBV9 | CASSASGRSTDTQYF
TRBV27 | CASTLLAGGPPDTQYF
TRBV18 | CASSPPSGPYEQYF
TRBV28 | CASSSGGQGVETQYF
TRBV27 | CASSPNPTGMYEQYF
TRBV20-1 | CSALGPSTQYF
TRBV7-2 | CASSLVSGYNSPLHF
TRBV6-1 | CASSRRDGTGSYEQFF
TRBV12-3/TRBV12-4 | CASSLADHEQYF
TRBV12-3/TRBV12-4 | CASSLGLAGLREQYF
TRBV27 | CASSLSGIPGQQFF
TRBV6-1 | CASSENTGFSPLHF
TRBV7-9 | CASSTTGGGTEAFF
TRBV5-1 | CASSAATGGNTEAFF